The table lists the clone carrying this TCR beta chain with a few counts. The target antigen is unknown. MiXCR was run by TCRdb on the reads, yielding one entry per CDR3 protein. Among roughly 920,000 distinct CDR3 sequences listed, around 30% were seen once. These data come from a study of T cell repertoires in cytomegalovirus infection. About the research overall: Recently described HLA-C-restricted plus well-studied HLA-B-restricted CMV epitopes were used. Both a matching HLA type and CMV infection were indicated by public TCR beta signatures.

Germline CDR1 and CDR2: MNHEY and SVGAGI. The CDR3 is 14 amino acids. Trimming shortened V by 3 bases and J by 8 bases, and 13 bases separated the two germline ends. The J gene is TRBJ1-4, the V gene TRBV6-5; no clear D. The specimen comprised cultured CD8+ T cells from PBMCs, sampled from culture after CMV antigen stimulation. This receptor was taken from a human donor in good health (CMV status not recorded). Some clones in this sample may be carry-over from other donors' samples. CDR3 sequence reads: CASSYLGTREKLFF. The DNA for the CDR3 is TGTGCCAGCAGTTATTTGGGAACTCGCGAAAAACTGTTTTTT.